The next 27 T cell receptor beta chains were all read from a single sample in a study of blood T cell repertoires in COVID-19. Only in-frame clones appear in the TCRdb table, and some are missing; sequencing was by immunoSEQ multiplex PCR. This sample has some 190,000 clones, with around 79% found just once. Sample: peripheral blood. The origin of the receptors is a woman aged 45-65 years with acute or convalescent COVID-19.

This clone was observed a few times. The chain uses TRBV6-5 and TRBJ1-4, with 9 bases fitting TRBD1. The CDR3 is made up of 15 amino acids. Germline trimming cut 6 bases from V and 5 bases from J; bases unmatched to any gene: 7. Germline V gives CDR1 MNHEY, CDR2 SVGAGI. CDR3 bases: TGTGCCAGCAGGAGAGGAGGGACAGGGAATGAAAAACTGTTTTTT. Its protein product is CASRRGGTGNEKLFF.

The chain uses TRBV18 and TRBJ2-7, with D hard to call. Trimming removed 0 bases at V and 1 base at J, with 7 bases between. This CDR3 has 14 amino acids. Germline CDR1 and CDR2: KGHSH and LQKENI. CDR3 sequence: CASSPPASSYEQYF. CDR3 sequence (DNA): TGTGCCAGCTCACCACCGGCTAGTTCCTACGAGCAGTACTTC.

The rearrangement uses TRBV2 and TRBJ1-4, with no clear D. There are 14 residues in the CDR3. Germline V gene lookup returns CDR1 SNHLY and CDR2 FYNNEI. Trimming stripped 1 base from V and 1 base from J, with 4 bases between. This CDR3 is CASSEVRTNEKLFF. The CDR3 DNA sequence: TGTGCCAGCAGTGAAGTCAGAACTAATGAAAAACTGTTTTTT. The complete variable domain, with remaining parts taken from reference TRBV2 and TRBJ1-4, reads EPEVTQTPSHQVTQMGQEVILRCVPISNHLYFYWYRQILGQKVEFLVSFYNNEISEKSEIFDDQFSVERPDGSNFTLKIRSTKLEDSAMYFCASSEVRTNEKLFFGSGTQLSVL.

This chain uses TRBV27 with TRBJ1-6; no clear D gene. Deletions cut 6 bases from V and 0 bases from J, with 15 bases between. This CDR3 comprises 17 residues. Germline CDR1 and CDR2: MNHEY and SMNVEV (reference sequence). CDR3 nucleotides: TGTGCCAGCAGCCCGGCCCCTGGGAGCTCCTATAATTCACCCCTCCACTTT. Translation gives CASSPAPGSSYNSPLHF.

In this sample, this clone turned up once. This rearrangement joins TRBV21-1 to TRBJ2-7; the table calls TRBD1, which could not be checked here. TRBV21-1 is designated a pseudogene. The CDR3 covers 16 residues. CDR3 DNA sequence: TGTGCCAGCAGCAATCAAAGGGGCAGGGGGCTTTTGGTGCAGTACTTC. Its translation: CASSNQRGRGLLVQYF.

This chain joins TRBV7-2 and TRBJ1-6, with 8 bases matching TRBD1. The length of the CDR3 is 16 residues. Germline loops: CDR1 SGHTA, CDR2 FQGNSA. V trimming: 5 bases; J trimming: 7 bases; junction bases outside the gene matches: 10. The CDR3 region is CASSARQGYLNSPLHF. CDR3 coding DNA: TGTGCCAGCAGCGCTCGACAGGGGTACCTAAATTCACCCCTCCACTTT.

This clone appeared once. V usage is TRBV18 and J usage is TRBJ2-7; perhaps TRBD1 as D (6 bases). This CDR3 comprises 15 residues. CDR1 is KGHSH, CDR2 LQKENI, per germline. The V and J ends lost 4 bases and 4 bases respectively, with 17 bases between them. Written as DNA, the CDR3 is TGTGCCAGCTCACTGGGGGCCGGACACCCATACGAGCAGTACTTC. Protein sequence: CASSLGAGHPYEQYF.

The chain couples TRBV6-5 to TRBJ2-2; 7 bases fit TRBD2. Germline V lookup: CDR1 MNHEY, CDR2 SVGAGI. The length of the CDR3 is 14 residues. V was pared by 8 bases and J by 6 bases, with 9 bases of the junction left unmatched. The CDR3: CASLGGRWSGELFF. The CDR3 nucleotides are TGTGCCAGCCTCGGGGGGAGGTGGTCCGGGGAGCTGTTTTTT.

A single count supports this clone. The chain employs TRBV4-2 and TRBJ2-4; D is possibly TRBD1 (6 bases). The CDR3 is made up of 16 amino acids. Germline V CDR1 and CDR2: LGHNA, YNFKEQ. With 0 bases removed from V and 1 base from J, the gap between germline ends came to 10 bases. Here the CDR3 reads CASSQDPGAAKNIQYF. CDR3 nucleotide sequence: TGTGCCAGCAGCCAAGATCCAGGGGCTGCCAAAAACATTCAGTACTTC.

The V and J genes are TRBV19 and TRBJ1-6; 7 nucleotides align to TRBD1. CDR1 is LNHDA and CDR2 is SQIVND in the germline V gene (reference sequence). V lost 5 bases to trimming and J lost 9 bases; unmatched junction nucleotides: 7. This CDR3 comprises 14 residues. This CDR3 reads CASSRRGTASPLHF. In DNA, the CDR3 is TGTGCCAGTAGTCGTCGGGGGACAGCTTCACCCCTCCACTTT.

The chain has TRBV7-2 and TRBJ2-1; the match to TRBD2 covers 8 bases. The CDR3 runs to 15 residues. V lost 1 base to trimming and J lost 5 bases; unmatched junction nucleotides: 4. Looked up from germline, CDR1 is SGHTA and CDR2 is FQGNSA. The CDR3 sequence is CASSLVTSDHNEQFF. DNA of the CDR3: TGTGCCAGCAGCTTAGTGACTAGCGATCACAATGAGCAGTTCTTC. Together with reference TRBV7-2 and TRBJ2-1, the CDR3 gives the full variable domain: GAGVSQSPSNKVTEKGKDVELRCDPISGHTALYWYRQSLGQGLEFLIYFQGNSAPDKSGLPSDRFSAERTGGSVSTLTIQRTQQEDSAVYLCASSLVTSDHNEQFFGPGTRLTVL.

J is TRBJ2-7 and V is TRBV6-1; no reliable D call. CDR3 length equals 12 residues. V lost 3 bases and J 5 bases, leaving 8 bases between the germline ends. Germline CDR1 is MNHNS and CDR2 is SASEGT. CDR3 amino acids: CASSESYHEQYF. The CDR3 DNA is TGTGCCAGCAGTGAGTCCTACCACGAGCAGTACTTC.

This chain connects TRBV30 to TRBJ1-1, with 7 bases lining up with TRBD1. Losses at the gene ends were 4 bases for V and 0 bases for J; bases not matched to a gene: 2. Germline V gene lookup returns CDR1 GTSNPN and CDR2 SVGIG (reference sequence). The CDR3 totals 13 residues. CDR3 protein: CAWNRGMNTEAFF. In nucleotides, the CDR3 is TGTGCCTGGAACAGGGGAATGAACACTGAAGCTTTCTTT.

CDR3 sequence reads: CARSTGTGDYEQYF. The CDR3 DNA follows: TGCGCCAGATCGACCGGGACAGGGGACTACGAGCAGTACTTC. The J gene is TRBJ2-7, the V gene TRBV10-1, with TRBD1 identical over 10 bases. J lost 3 bases, V lost 9 bases, and 8 bases had no gene match. The CDR3 has 14 residues. Germline values: CDR1 WNHNN, CDR2 SYGVQD (reference sequence).

This chain uses TRBV6-5 with TRBJ2-7, with D maybe TRBD2 (6 bases). The V and J ends lost 7 bases and 6 bases respectively, with 19 bases between them. Germline V gene sequence: CDR1 MNHEY, CDR2 SVGAGI. The CDR3 has 14 residues. CDR3 DNA: TGTGCCAGCACCCCTAGCGCGGCGGGTCGCGAGCAGTACTTC. Its protein product is CASTPSAAGREQYF.

This clone was observed a few times. The junction departs from germline at one end; a sequencing error may be responsible. The chain combines TRBV7-7 with TRBJ1-3; D perhaps matches TRBD1 (6 bases). This CDR3 contains 15 residues. Germline V gives CDR1 SSHAT, CDR2 FNYEAQ (reference sequence). In DNA, the CDR3 is TGTGCTAGCAGCTTAGACCAGGGGTTTGGAAACACCATATATTTT. Translating it yields CASSLDQGFGNTIYF.

This clone was recorded only once. The chain joins TRBV18 to TRBJ2-7; TRBD1 aligns across 7 bases. V lost 5 bases to trimming and J lost 1 base; unmatched junction nucleotides: 8. The CDR3 is made up of 15 amino acids. CDR1 and CDR2 from the germline V gene are KGHSH and LQKENI. The CDR3 reads CASSSWDRASYEQYF. The CDR3 DNA reads TGTGCCAGCTCAAGTTGGGACAGAGCTTCCTACGAGCAGTACTTC.

The chain carries TRBV6-5 and TRBJ1-2, with TRBD1 as a possible D gene (6 bases). CDR1 is MNHEY, CDR2 SVGAGI, per germline. With 7 bases removed from V and 1 base from J, the gap between germline ends came to 16 bases. The CDR3 has 15 amino acids. CDR3 sequence: CASTARGKGNYGYTF. The CDR3 region has the DNA TGTGCCAGCACTGCAAGGGGGAAGGGTAACTATGGCTACACCTTC.

V and J are TRBV19 and TRBJ1-6, with D maybe TRBD1 (5 bases). The V and J ends lost 3 bases and 5 bases respectively, with 8 bases between them. Germline CDR1 reads LNHDA; CDR2 reads SQIVND (reference sequence). The CDR3 totals 14 residues. Here the CDR3 DNA reads TGTGCCAGTAGTATTCGGGGGGATAATTCACCCCTCCACTTT. Its protein is CASSIRGDNSPLHF.

This clone appeared a few times. CDR3: CASSLPWRDFIPYTIYF. The CDR3 coding sequence is TGTGCCAGCAGCTTGCCCTGGAGGGACTTCATCCCGTACACCATATATTTT. The V gene is TRBV5-4, the J gene TRBJ1-3; weak D call: TRBD1 (5 bases). The CDR3 extends over 17 amino acids. Germline V gene data show CDR1 as SGHNT and CDR2 as YYREEE (reference sequence). The germline V and J ends were trimmed by 1 base and 8 bases, with 22 bases remaining between them.

V and J are TRBV20-1 and TRBJ1-2, with TRBD1 as a possible D gene (5 bases). V lost 3 bases and J lost 5, with 13 bases in between. Germline V gene lookup returns CDR1 DFQATT and CDR2 SNEGSKA (reference sequence). This CDR3 contains 13 residues. CDR3 sequence: CSASSAAGYGYTF. In nucleotides, the CDR3 is TGCAGTGCTAGTTCCGCGGCAGGGTATGGCTACACCTTC.

The rearrangement uses TRBV4-1 and TRBJ2-4; D may be TRBD2 (5 bases). V was trimmed by 8 bases and J by 4 bases, leaving 15 bases between them. The CDR3 length is 14 residues. Germline values: CDR1 MGHRA, CDR2 YSYEKL. The CDR3 bases are TGCGCCAGCCGGGCCCGGGGTTCAAAAAACATTCAGTACTTC. It yields the protein CASRARGSKNIQYF.

The chain combines TRBV28 with TRBJ1-4, with no clear D. The CDR3 is 12 amino acids. V was trimmed by 2 bases and J by 14 bases, leaving 12 bases between them. Germline V lookup: CDR1 MDHEN, CDR2 SYDVKM. CDR3 DNA: TGTGCCAGCAGTTTACCCCCGGCGGGGCTGTTTTTT. It codes for CASSLPPAGLFF.

The rearrangement joins TRBV21-1 to TRBJ2-4; TRBD2 is the table's D call and was not checked against the DNA. TRBV21-1 is tagged as a pseudogene. The CDR3 consists of 15 residues. The CDR3 nucleotides are TGTGCCAGCAGCAAATTAAGCCGAGGGGAGGGAGTTCAGTACTTC. Amino acids: CASSKLSRGEGVQYF.

This rearrangement joins TRBV18 to TRBJ1-5; TRBD1 aligns across 8 bases. Trimming cost V 2 bases and J 3 bases; bases outside gene matches: 3. The CDR3 has 15 residues. Germline V gene lookup returns CDR1 KGHSH and CDR2 LQKENI. The DNA for the CDR3 is TGTGCCAGCTCACCATCGGGACAGGTCAATCAGCCCCAGCATTTT. It is translated as CASSPSGQVNQPQHF.

V is TRBV7-2 and J is TRBJ2-6; D is perhaps TRBD1 (7 bases). The germline V and J ends were trimmed by 4 bases and 2 bases, with 15 bases remaining between them. Germline loops: CDR1 SGHTA, CDR2 FQGNSA. CDR3 length: 17 amino acids. CDR3 in amino acids: CASSSNRGGAGANVLTF. CDR3 in DNA: TGTGCCAGCAGCTCCAACAGGGGAGGAGCTGGGGCCAACGTCCTGACTTTC.

V usage is TRBV7-9 and J usage is TRBJ2-2, with TRBD1 identical over 9 bases. Per germline, CDR1 SEHNR and CDR2 FQNEAQ (reference sequence). With 4 bases clipped from V and 0 bases from J, the junction kept 9 bases outside the gene matches. The CDR3 covers 18 residues. The CDR3 loop reads CASSSHRTGGANTGELFF. The CDR3 bases are TGTGCCAGCAGCTCGCACCGTACAGGGGGCGCGAACACCGGGGAGCTGTTTTTT.